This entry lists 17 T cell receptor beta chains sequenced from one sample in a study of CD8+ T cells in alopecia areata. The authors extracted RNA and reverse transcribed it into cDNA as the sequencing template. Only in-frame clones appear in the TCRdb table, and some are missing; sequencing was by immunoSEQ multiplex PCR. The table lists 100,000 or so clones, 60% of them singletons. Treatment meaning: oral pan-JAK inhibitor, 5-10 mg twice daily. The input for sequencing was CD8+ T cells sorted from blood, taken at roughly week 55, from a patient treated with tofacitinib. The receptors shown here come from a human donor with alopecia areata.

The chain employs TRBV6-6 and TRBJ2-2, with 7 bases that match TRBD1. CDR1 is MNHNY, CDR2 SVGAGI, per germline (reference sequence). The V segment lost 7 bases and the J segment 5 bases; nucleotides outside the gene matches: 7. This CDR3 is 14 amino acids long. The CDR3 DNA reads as TGTGCCAGCAAATGGGACAGTAGGACCGGGGAGCTGTTTTTT. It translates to CASKWDSRTGELFF.

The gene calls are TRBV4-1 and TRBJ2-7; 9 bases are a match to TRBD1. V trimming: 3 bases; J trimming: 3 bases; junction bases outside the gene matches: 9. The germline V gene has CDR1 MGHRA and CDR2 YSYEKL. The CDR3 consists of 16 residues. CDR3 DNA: TGCGCCAGCAGCCACCAAGGACAGGGGCCATTCTACGAGCAGTACTTC. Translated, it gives CASSHQGQGPFYEQYF.

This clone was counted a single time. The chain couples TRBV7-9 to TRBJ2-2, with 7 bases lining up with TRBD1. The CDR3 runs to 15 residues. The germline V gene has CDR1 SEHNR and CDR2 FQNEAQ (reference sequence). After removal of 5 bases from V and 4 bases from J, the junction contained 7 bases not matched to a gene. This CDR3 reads CASSPTRTGTGELFF. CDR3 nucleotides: TGTGCCAGCAGCCCAACCCGGACAGGCACCGGGGAGCTGTTTTTT.

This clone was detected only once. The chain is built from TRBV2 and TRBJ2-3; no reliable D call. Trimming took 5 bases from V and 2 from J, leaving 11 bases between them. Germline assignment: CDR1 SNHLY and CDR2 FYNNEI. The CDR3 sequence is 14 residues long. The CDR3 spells CASSPRAYTDTQYF. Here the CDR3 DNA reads TGTGCCAGCAGTCCTAGGGCTTACACAGATACGCAGTATTTT.

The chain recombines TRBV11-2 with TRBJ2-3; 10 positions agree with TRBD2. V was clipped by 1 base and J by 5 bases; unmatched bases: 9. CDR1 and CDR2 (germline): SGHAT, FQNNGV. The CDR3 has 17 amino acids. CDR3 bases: TGTGCCAGCAGCTTAGGTAGAAGCGGGGGGGCCGGAGATACGCAGTATTTT. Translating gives CASSLGRSGGAGDTQYF.

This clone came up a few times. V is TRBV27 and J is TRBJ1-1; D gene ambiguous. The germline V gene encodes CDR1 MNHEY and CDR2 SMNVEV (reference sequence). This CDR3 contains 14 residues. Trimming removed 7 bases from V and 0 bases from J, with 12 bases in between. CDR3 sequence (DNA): TGTGCCAGCACCCGGGGAGGGATGAACACTGAAGCTTTCTTT. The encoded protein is CASTRGGMNTEAFF.

CDR3 region: CASSENREQFF. Here the CDR3 DNA reads TGTGCCAGCAGTGAAAACCGGGAGCAGTTCTTC. The chain employs TRBV2 and TRBJ2-1, with D unclear. Germline V gene lookup returns CDR1 SNHLY and CDR2 FYNNEI. This CDR3 is 11 amino acids long. V was shortened by 2 bases and J by 10 bases, with 6 bases between the two germline ends.

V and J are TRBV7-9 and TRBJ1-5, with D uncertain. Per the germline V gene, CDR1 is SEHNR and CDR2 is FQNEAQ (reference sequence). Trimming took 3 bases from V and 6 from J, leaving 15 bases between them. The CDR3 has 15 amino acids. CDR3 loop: CASSFDFGSPQPQHF. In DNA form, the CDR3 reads TGTGCCAGCAGCTTCGATTTTGGCTCCCCTCAGCCCCAGCATTTT.

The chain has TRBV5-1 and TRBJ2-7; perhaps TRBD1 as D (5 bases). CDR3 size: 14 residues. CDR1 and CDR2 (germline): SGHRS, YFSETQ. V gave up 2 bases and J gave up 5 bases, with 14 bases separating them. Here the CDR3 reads CASSLGQGIDEQYF. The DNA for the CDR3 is TGCGCCAGCAGCTTAGGGCAGGGAATAGACGAGCAGTACTTC.

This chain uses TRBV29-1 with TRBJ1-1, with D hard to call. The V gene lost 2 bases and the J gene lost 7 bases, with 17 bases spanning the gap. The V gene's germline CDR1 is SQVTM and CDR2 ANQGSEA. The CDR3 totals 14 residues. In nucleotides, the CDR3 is TGCAGCGTTGAATATAGGGCCGGGCTGGGTGAAGCTTTCTTT. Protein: CSVEYRAGLGEAFF.

The CDR3 bases are TGTGCCAGCAGTGGGGGTGATACGCAGTATTTT. Translating gives CASSGGDTQYF. The V and J genes are TRBV6-5 and TRBJ2-3; the D gene could be TRBD1 or TRBD2 (5 bases each). The V gene's germline CDR1 is MNHEY and CDR2 SVGAGI. V lost 5 bases to trimming and J lost 6 bases, with 6 bases between them. The CDR3 has 11 amino acids.

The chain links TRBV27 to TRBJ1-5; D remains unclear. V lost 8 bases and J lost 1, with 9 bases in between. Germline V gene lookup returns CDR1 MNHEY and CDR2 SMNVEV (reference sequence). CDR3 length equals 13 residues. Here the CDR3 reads CASAGGSNQPQHF. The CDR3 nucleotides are TGTGCCAGCGCAGGTGGAAGCAATCAGCCCCAGCATTTT.

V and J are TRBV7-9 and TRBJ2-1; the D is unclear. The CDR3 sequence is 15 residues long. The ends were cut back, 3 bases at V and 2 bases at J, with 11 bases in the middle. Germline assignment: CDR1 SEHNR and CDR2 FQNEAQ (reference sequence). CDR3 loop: CASSFLDRPYNEQFF. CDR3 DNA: TGTGCCAGCAGCTTCCTAGATCGCCCCTACAATGAGCAGTTCTTC.

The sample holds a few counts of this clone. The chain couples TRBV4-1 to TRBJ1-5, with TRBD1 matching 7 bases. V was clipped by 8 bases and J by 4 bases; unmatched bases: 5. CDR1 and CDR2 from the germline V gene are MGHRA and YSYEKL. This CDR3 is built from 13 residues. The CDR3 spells CASARDSNQPQHF. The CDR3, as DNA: TGCGCCAGCGCCCGGGACAGTAATCAGCCCCAGCATTTT.

The DNA of the CDR3 is TGTGCCAGCAGCCCGTGGGAGGTCTCCACAGATACGCAGTATTTT. Its protein is CASSPWEVSTDTQYF. The V call is TRBV5-5, the J call TRBJ2-3; tentative D call: TRBD2 (6 bases). The germline V gene encodes CDR1 SGHKS and CDR2 YYEKEE (reference sequence). The CDR3 sequence is 15 residues long. Trimming removed 4 bases at V and 2 bases at J, with 14 bases between.

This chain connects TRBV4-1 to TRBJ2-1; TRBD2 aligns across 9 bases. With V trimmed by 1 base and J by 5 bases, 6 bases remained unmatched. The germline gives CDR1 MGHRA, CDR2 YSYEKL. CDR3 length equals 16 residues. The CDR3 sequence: CASSQGSGGINNEQFF. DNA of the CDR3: TGCGCCAGCAGCCAAGGCAGCGGGGGGATCAACAATGAGCAGTTCTTC.

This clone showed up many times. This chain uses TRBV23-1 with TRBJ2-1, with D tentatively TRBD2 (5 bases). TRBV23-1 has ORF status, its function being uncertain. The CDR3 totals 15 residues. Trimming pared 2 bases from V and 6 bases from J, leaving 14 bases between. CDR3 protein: CASSQTRAPGNEQFF. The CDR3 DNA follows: TGCGCCAGCAGTCAAACGCGGGCCCCCGGCAATGAGCAGTTCTTC.